The rows below give T cell receptor beta chains drawn from one sample of a study of blood T cell repertoires in COVID-19. Assay: immunoSEQ multiplex PCR; the TCRdb copy retains only in-frame clones and omits some. The sample holds under 350,000 clones, nearly 90% seen once. The sequenced material came from peripheral blood. These TCRs come from a woman in her 30s with COVID-19, enrolled during active disease. The CDR3 runs from the conserved cysteine through the conserved F or W. Fields, in order: clone size, D gene, V gene, J gene, CDR3 DNA, CDR3 protein. D genes are given only for firm matches. Expanded clones are given a class, and other clones once, few, many or no size at all.

clone_size: .
d_call: .
v_call: TRBV28
j_call: TRBJ1-1
cdr3_nt: TGTGCCAGCAGTTTGCTTCAGATCACTGAAGCTTTCTTT
cdr3_aa: CASSLLQITEAFF

clone_size: once
d_call: .
v_call: TRBV30
j_call: TRBJ1-5
cdr3_nt: TGTGCCTGGAGTCCCAGGAGGAATCAGCCCCAGCATTTT
cdr3_aa: CAWSPRRNQPQHF

clone_size: .
d_call: .
v_call: TRBV30
j_call: TRBJ1-5
cdr3_nt: TGTGCCTGGAGTAGACAGGCAATAGGCAATCAGCCCCAGCATTTT
cdr3_aa: CAWSRQAIGNQPQHF

clone_size: .
d_call: .
v_call: TRBV6-5
j_call: TRBJ2-5
cdr3_nt: TGTGCCAGCAGCCGAAGAGCGGGGACCCAGTACTTC
cdr3_aa: CASSRRAGTQYF

clone_size: .
d_call: .
v_call: TRBV30
j_call: TRBJ2-7
cdr3_nt: TGTGCCTGGAGTGAAACGTGGACAGAGGCCGTTCAGAAATTC
cdr3_aa: CAWSETWTEAVQKF

clone_size: .
d_call: .
v_call: TRBV27
j_call: TRBJ1-5
cdr3_nt: TGTGCCAGCAGTTTGGCAGGGTTTTCAGGTCAGCCCCAGCATTTT
cdr3_aa: CASSLAGFSGQPQHF

clone_size: once
d_call: .
v_call: TRBV30
j_call: TRBJ2-7
cdr3_nt: TGTGCCTGTGACACGCCAATCTCCTACGAGCAGTACTTC
cdr3_aa: CACDTPISYEQYF

clone_size: .
d_call: .
v_call: TRBV5-1
j_call: TRBJ1-1
cdr3_nt: TGCGCCAGCAGGTTAGACAGCACCACTGAAGCTTTCTTT
cdr3_aa: CASRLDSTTEAFF

clone_size: .
d_call: .
v_call: TRBV12-3/TRBV12-4
j_call: TRBJ1-3
cdr3_nt: TGTGCCAGCAGTTTGTCCCTGGGCAACACCATATATTTT
cdr3_aa: CASSLSLGNTIYF

clone_size: .
d_call: .
v_call: TRBV1
j_call: TRBJ1-6
cdr3_nt: TGCACCAGCAGCCAGGCAGGGGGCTTTGATTCACCCCTCCACTTT
cdr3_aa: CTSSQAGGFDSPLHF

clone_size: few
d_call: .
v_call: TRBV9
j_call: TRBJ1-2
cdr3_nt: TGTGCCAGCAGCGAGGGTAGGGGCAGCGCCTATGGCTACACCTTC
cdr3_aa: CASSEGRGSAYGYTF

clone_size: .
d_call: .
v_call: TRBV3-1/TRBV3-2
j_call: TRBJ1-1
cdr3_nt: TGTGCCAGCAGCCAAGGGACACTCACTGAAGCTTTCTTT
cdr3_aa: CASSQGTLTEAFF

clone_size: .
d_call: .
v_call: TRBV7-5
j_call: TRBJ2-3
cdr3_nt: TGTGTCAGAAGCTACCGGGACAGGGAAACAGATACGCAGTATTTT
cdr3_aa: CVRSYRDRETDTQYF

clone_size: .
d_call: TRBD1
v_call: TRBV27
j_call: TRBJ2-2
cdr3_nt: TGTGCCAGCAGTACCTGGGACAGCAGCACCGGGGAGCTGTTTTTT
cdr3_aa: CASSTWDSSTGELFF

clone_size: .
d_call: TRBD1
v_call: TRBV7-2
j_call: TRBJ1-5
cdr3_nt: TGTGCCAGCAGCCTCGGGACAGGGATGTTTCAGCCCCAGCATTTT
cdr3_aa: CASSLGTGMFQPQHF

clone_size: .
d_call: TRBD2
v_call: TRBV7-9
j_call: TRBJ2-1
cdr3_nt: TGTGCCAGCAGCCCGCTAGCGGGGGGCAGGGATGAGCAGTTCTTC
cdr3_aa: CASSPLAGGRDEQFF

clone_size: .
d_call: .
v_call: TRBV5-1
j_call: TRBJ1-3
cdr3_nt: TGCGCCAGCAGCTTGGGGAACAGCTACTCTGGAAACACCATATATTTT
cdr3_aa: CASSLGNSYSGNTIYF

clone_size: .
d_call: .
v_call: TRBV11-3
j_call: TRBJ2-1
cdr3_nt: TGTGCCAGCAGCTTAGATCAGGACTATGAGGGATACAATGAGCAGTTCTTC
cdr3_aa: CASSLDQDYEGYNEQFF

clone_size: .
d_call: .
v_call: TRBV15
j_call: TRBJ1-6
cdr3_nt: TGTGCCACCAGCAGAGATCGGGCAGTCTCCAGCGGTTCACCCCTCCACTTT
cdr3_aa: CATSRDRAVSSGSPLHF

clone_size: .
d_call: TRBD2
v_call: TRBV3-1/TRBV3-2
j_call: TRBJ2-1
cdr3_nt: TGTGCCAGCAGCCAAGAGGCGGGGGGGCTGTACAATGAGCAGTTCTTC
cdr3_aa: CASSQEAGGLYNEQFF

clone_size: .
d_call: .
v_call: TRBV28
j_call: TRBJ1-5
cdr3_nt: TGTGCCAGCAGTTTGTGGCAGGGGAACAATCAGCCCCAGCATTTT
cdr3_aa: CASSLWQGNNQPQHF

clone_size: .
d_call: .
v_call: TRBV11-2
j_call: TRBJ2-6
cdr3_nt: TGTGCCAGCAGCTACTTGGCCGGAGGGGTTAACTCTGGGGCCAACGTCCTGACTTTC
cdr3_aa: CASSYLAGGVNSGANVLTF

clone_size: .
d_call: TRBD1
v_call: TRBV12-3/TRBV12-4
j_call: TRBJ1-1
cdr3_nt: TGTGCCAGCAGCCACAGGGGCACTGAAGCTTTCTTT
cdr3_aa: CASSHRGTEAFF

clone_size: .
d_call: .
v_call: TRBV10-2
j_call: TRBJ1-4
cdr3_nt: TGCGCCAGCAGTGACCCAGATGAAAAACTGTTTTTT
cdr3_aa: CASSDPDEKLFF

clone_size: once
d_call: .
v_call: TRBV2
j_call: TRBJ1-4
cdr3_nt: TGTGCCAGCGGCGGGAGTCCGACAGGACGTGAAAAACTGTTTTTT
cdr3_aa: CASGGSPTGREKLFF

clone_size: .
d_call: TRBD2
v_call: TRBV4-1
j_call: TRBJ2-2
cdr3_nt: TGCGCCAGCAGCCATGGCGGGGGGGCGGAGCTGTTTTTT
cdr3_aa: CASSHGGGAELFF